One TCR beta chain is described in this entry. V gave up 2 bases and J gave up 3 bases, with 11 bases separating them. CDR1 MNHEY and CDR2 SMNVEV come from the germline V gene (reference sequence). The CDR3 spans 15 residues. Study processing details: For nucleated cells, counts were estimated from reference gene primer amplification. Clones were sequenced by immunoSEQ multiplex PCR, and TCRdb holds only the in-frame ones, with some missing. V and J calls and clone size are copied from that table; D and trimming were computed from the DNA. The sample lists 140,000 to 150,000 clones; about 87% were seen once. This record belongs to a study of blood T cell repertoires in COVID-19. Looking at the study overall: Donors in the United States, Italy and Spain gave samples during acute or convalescent COVID-19. PBMCs, B-cell-depleted T cells, or T cells provided the cDNA or gDNA that made up the material.

The chain combines TRBV27 with TRBJ2-1; D perhaps matches TRBD2 (6 bases). This clonotype was obtained from a woman between 50 and 59 years old with acute or convalescent COVID-19. The sequencing sample was made of peripheral blood. The CDR3 spells CASSLVGGVYNEQFF. Here the CDR3 DNA reads TGTGCCAGCAGTTTAGTGGGCGGGGTCTACAATGAGCAGTTCTTC.